The 20 T cell receptor beta chains below all came from one sample that was sequenced in a study of shared clonotypes between healthy human individuals. The method was immunoSEQ multiplex PCR; TCRdb's version includes in-frame clones alone and lacks a portion of them. The table shows fewer than 3 million clones, with just under 95% occurring only once. Sequenced sample: naive CD4+ T cells from PBMCs. Subset defined: CD45RA+ positively selected. Receptor source: a young man in good health. Some clones in this sample may be carry-over from other donors' samples.

The CDR3 sequence: CRVGDRAEAFF. The CDR3 DNA reads TGCAGGGTTGGGGACAGGGCTGAAGCTTTCTTT. V is TRBV20-1 and J is TRBJ1-1; 9 nucleotides agree with TRBD1. Germline-derived CDR1 and CDR2 are DFQATT and SNEGSKA (reference sequence). CDR3 length: 11 residues.

The chain couples TRBV9 to TRBJ1-4, with TRBD1 as a possible D gene (5 bases). The CDR3 spans 14 residues. Germline CDR1 and CDR2: SGDLS and YYNGEE. Trimming pared 3 bases from V and 7 bases from J, leaving 13 bases between. The DNA for the CDR3 is TGTGCCAGCAGCGCGCAGGGTATGGGTGAAAAACTGTTTTTT. Protein: CASSAQGMGEKLFF.

V usage is TRBV5-1 and J usage is TRBJ1-4; 9 nucleotides agree with TRBD1. Germline trimming cut 4 bases from V and 8 bases from J; bases unmatched to any gene: 9. Germline CDR1 SGHRS, CDR2 YFSETQ. This CDR3 region has 15 residues. This CDR3 reads CASSLQGAIGEKLFF. CDR3 bases: TGCGCCAGCAGCCTACAGGGGGCTATTGGGGAAAAACTGTTTTTT.

In its sample, this clone was seen once. The chain has TRBV7-3 and TRBJ2-1; TRBD2 might be the D (6 bases). Per the germline V gene, CDR1 is SGHTA and CDR2 is FQGTGA. V was shortened by 2 bases and J by 5 bases, with 13 bases between the two germline ends. The CDR3 spans 15 residues. As DNA, the CDR3 is TGTGCCAGCAGCTTAGGGACTTCCGCCGACAATGAGCAGTTCTTC. Its protein product is CASSLGTSADNEQFF.

The genes are TRBV27 and TRBJ1-5; 8 bases match TRBD1. Losses at the gene ends were 1 base for V and 5 bases for J; bases not matched to a gene: 4. Germline V gene lookup returns CDR1 MNHEY and CDR2 SMNVEV (reference sequence). The CDR3 length is 15 residues. The DNA of the CDR3 is TGTGCCAGCAGTTTATACGGACAGGGTGATCAGCCCCAGCATTTT. This sequence encodes CASSLYGQGDQPQHF.

A note on this clone: Other DNA sequences within the sample encode an identical CDR3. This chain links TRBV28 with TRBJ2-1; D could derive from TRBD1 or TRBD2 (5 bases each). The V end lost 3 bases, the J end lost 2 bases, and 8 bases lay between the germline ends. Germline V gene lookup returns CDR1 MDHEN and CDR2 SYDVKM. The CDR3 extends over 14 amino acids. The CDR3 DNA reads TGTGCCAGCAGTTTGAGAGGGGCCTACAATGAGCAGTTCTTC. Translation: CASSLRGAYNEQFF.

This chain uses TRBV6-5 with TRBJ2-5; a possible D gene is TRBD2 (5 bases). Trimming took off 8 bases at V and 2 bases at J, with 12 bases between the two ends. From germline, CDR1 is MNHEY and CDR2 SVGAGI. The CDR3 covers 13 residues. CDR3 amino acids: CASSRELQETQYF. CDR3 nucleotides: TGTGCCAGCTCAAGGGAGCTACAAGAGACCCAGTACTTC.

The chain links TRBV9 to TRBJ2-7, with 12 bases matching TRBD2. Germline CDR1 reads SGDLS; CDR2 reads YYNGEE. Trimming at V came to 2 bases and at J to 3 bases, leaving 3 bases not matched to a gene. The CDR3 extends over 15 amino acids. CDR3 sequence reads: CASSVGTSGHYEQYF. CDR3 sequence (DNA): TGTGCCAGCAGCGTTGGGACTAGCGGGCACTACGAGCAGTACTTC.

The chain uses TRBV20-1 and TRBJ2-3; D unresolved. The V end was cut by 1 base, the J end by 10 bases, with 6 bases between. Germline CDR1 is DFQATT and CDR2 is SNEGSKA (reference sequence). The CDR3 totals 10 residues. The CDR3 sequence is CSARGSSQYF. The CDR3 DNA follows: TGCAGTGCTAGAGGCTCCTCGCAGTATTTT.

The V gene is TRBV20-1, the J gene TRBJ2-3; D is undetermined. The CDR3 sequence is 11 residues long. Per the germline V gene, CDR1 is DFQATT and CDR2 is SNEGSKA (reference sequence). The V end was cut by 6 bases, the J end by 5 bases, with 9 bases between. The CDR3 is CSAMGRDTQYF. The CDR3 region has the DNA TGCAGTGCCATGGGAAGAGATACGCAGTATTTT.

The rearrangement links TRBV4-1 to TRBJ1-2, with 8 bases fitting TRBD1. Germline assignment: CDR1 MGHRA and CDR2 YSYEKL. V dropped 4 bases and J dropped 2; count of bases not matched to a gene: 6. The CDR3 has 15 amino acids. For the CDR3, the DNA is TGCGCCAGCAGCCCCCAAAGGACAGGGAACTATGGCTACACCTTC. As protein: CASSPQRTGNYGYTF.

The chain links TRBV5-6 to TRBJ1-2; maybe TRBD1 (6 bases). The CDR3 runs 13 residues. V lost 4 bases and J lost 5, with 12 bases in between. CDR1 and CDR2 from the germline V gene are SGHDT and YYEEEE. CDR3 sequence reads: CASSLGTTYGYTF. DNA of the CDR3: TGTGCCAGCAGCCTCGGGACAACTTATGGCTACACCTTC.

This CDR3 is CASSLDGGSEAFF. The CDR3 region has the DNA TGTGCCAGCAGCTTGGACGGGGGCTCTGAAGCTTTCTTT. V usage is TRBV7-9 and J usage is TRBJ1-1; TRBD1 might be the D (6 bases). This CDR3 has 13 residues. The germline CDR1 and CDR2 sequences are SEHNR and FQNEAQ (reference sequence). With 3 bases removed from V and 6 bases from J, the gap between germline ends came to 11 bases. Full variable domain (rest looked up from reference TRBV7-9 and TRBJ1-1): DTGVSQNPRHKITKRGQNVTFRCDPISEHNRLYWYRQTLGQGPEFLTYFQNEAQLEKSRLLSDRFSAERPKGSFSTLEIQRTEQGDSAMYLCASSLDGGSEAFFGQGTRLTVV.

The chain combines TRBV30 with TRBJ2-1; D not certain. Trimming removed 0 bases from V and 9 bases from J, with 15 bases in between. CDR1 and CDR2 (germline): GTSNPN, SVGIG (reference sequence). CDR3 length equals 14 residues. DNA of the CDR3: TGTGCCTGGAGTGTATTCGGCGCCCGGCCTGAGCAGTTCTTC. Translation: CAWSVFGARPEQFF.

The chain is built from TRBV6-1 and TRBJ2-2; TRBD2 is a possible D gene (5 bases). The CDR3 has 14 amino acids. Germline CDR1 and CDR2: MNHNS and SASEGT. The V end was cut by 5 bases, the J end by 8 bases, with 15 bases between. The CDR3 DNA sequence: TGTGCCAGCAGTACCAGACTACCGCGGGGGGAGCTGTTTTTT. The encoded protein is CASSTRLPRGELFF.

The CDR3 loop reads CASSIRENTGELFF. DNA for the CDR3: TGTGCCAGCAGTATCCGGGAGAACACCGGGGAGCTGTTTTTT. The chain joins TRBV2 to TRBJ2-2; possibly TRBD2 for D (5 bases). V was cut by 5 bases and J by 1 base, with 8 bases left in between. The germline V gene has CDR1 SNHLY and CDR2 FYNNEI. The CDR3 totals 14 residues. The variable domain in full, with the rest retrieved from reference TRBV2 and TRBJ2-2, is EPEVTQTPSHQVTQMGQEVILRCVPISNHLYFYWYRQILGQKVEFLVSFYNNEISEKSEIFDDQFSVERPDGSNFTLKIRSTKLEDSAMYFCASSIRENTGELFFGEGSRLTVL.

The chain is built from TRBV7-3 and TRBJ2-2; tentatively, D is TRBD1 or TRBD2 (5 bases each). V was clipped by 5 bases and J by 3 bases, with 10 bases between them. There are 14 residues in the CDR3. Germline loops: CDR1 SGHTA, CDR2 FQGTGA. CDR3 sequence: CASSRGVDTGELFF. The CDR3 DNA follows: TGTGCCAGCAGCCGAGGGGTGGACACCGGGGAGCTGTTTTTT.

This clone was recorded once. The chain combines TRBV7-2 with TRBJ2-2, with D unresolved. V lost 2 bases and J lost 4, with 8 bases in between. CDR1 and CDR2 (germline): SGHTA, FQGNSA. This CDR3 comprises 14 residues. CDR3 residues: CASSLLSSTGELFF. CDR3 sequence (DNA): TGTGCCAGCAGCTTATTGTCGAGCACCGGGGAGCTGTTTTTT.

This sequence joins TRBV5-4 and TRBJ1-2, with TRBD1 matching 7 bases. There are 14 residues in the CDR3. Germline V CDR1 and CDR2: SGHNT, YYREEE (reference sequence). Unmatched junction bases numbered 6, after V lost 2 bases and J lost 5 bases. CDR3 coding DNA: TGTGCCAGCAGCTTACAGGGGCAAGGATATGGCTACACCTTC. Its translation: CASSLQGQGYGYTF. Using reference TRBV5-4 and TRBJ1-2 for the parts outside the CDR3, the full variable domain is ETGVTQSPTHLIKTRGQQVTLRCSSQSGHNTVSWYQQALGQGPQFIFQYYREEENGRGNFPPRFSGLQFPNYSSELNVNALELDDSALYLCASSLQGQGYGYTFGSGTRLTVV.

This clone appeared a few times. The genes are TRBV5-1 and TRBJ1-1; TRBD1 agrees at 7 bases. CDR3 length equals 15 residues. Germline V gives CDR1 SGHRS, CDR2 YFSETQ. The ends lost 4 bases at V and 3 bases at J; junction bases unmatched: 9. CDR3 residues: CASSTQTGWDTEAFF. Written as DNA, the CDR3 is TGCGCCAGCAGCACTCAGACAGGGTGGGACACTGAAGCTTTCTTT. The whole variable domain, remainder taken from reference TRBV5-1 and TRBJ1-1, is KAGVTQTPRYLIKTRGQQVTLSCSPISGHRSVSWYQQTPGQGLQFLFEYFSETQRNKGNFPGRFSGRQFSNSRSEMNVSTLELGDSALYLCASSTQTGWDTEAFFGQGTRLTVV.